This T cell receptor beta chain comes out of a study of T-cell reconstitution after alpha-beta-depleted transplantation in children. Regarding the study as a whole: From surviving recipient T cells and thymic progenitors came the high day-60 TCRbeta diversity observed in some patients. Newly made T cells mostly supplied T-cell counts and diversity one year after transplant. Reportedly, roughly two months post-transplant, alpha-beta T cells arose from several hundred expanded graft clones.

Worth noting for this clonotype: The antigen is unknown.

This sample's TCRbeta library carried unique molecular identifier barcodes. MiXCR, applied by TCRdb to the PCR reads, yields one record per CDR3 protein. The repertoire has about 290,000 distinct CDR3 sequences, about 7.3% of them found once; the top ten carry approximately 8.6%. Sequenced material: peripheral blood, taken 360 days after TCRalphabeta/CD19-depleted stem cell transplant. This sequence was found in a female patient aged 2-9 years who had a stem cell transplant for Fanconi anemia, so the T cells may come from the graft donor.

CDR3 bases: TGTGCCAGCAGTTCCTCGAGGGAGCTCCACTCCTACGAGCAGTACTTC. The encoded protein is CASSSSRELHSYEQYF. The chain couples TRBV6-5 to TRBJ2-7, with D possibly TRBD2 on 5 matching bases. The CDR3 spans 16 residues. Trimming stripped 4 bases from V and 0 bases from J, with 16 bases between. Per the germline V gene, CDR1 is MNHEY and CDR2 is SVGAGI.